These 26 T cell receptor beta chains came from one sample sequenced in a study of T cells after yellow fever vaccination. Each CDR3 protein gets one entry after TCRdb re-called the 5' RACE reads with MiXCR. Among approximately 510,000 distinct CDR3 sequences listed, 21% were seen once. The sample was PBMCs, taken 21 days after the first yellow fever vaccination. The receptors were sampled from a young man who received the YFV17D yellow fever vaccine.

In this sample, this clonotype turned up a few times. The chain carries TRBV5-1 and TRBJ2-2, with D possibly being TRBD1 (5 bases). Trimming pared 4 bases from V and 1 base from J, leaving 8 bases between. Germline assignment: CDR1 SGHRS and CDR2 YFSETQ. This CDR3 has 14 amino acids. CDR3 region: CASSKGLNTGELFF. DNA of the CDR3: TGCGCCAGCAGCAAGGGGTTGAACACCGGGGAGCTGTTTTTT.

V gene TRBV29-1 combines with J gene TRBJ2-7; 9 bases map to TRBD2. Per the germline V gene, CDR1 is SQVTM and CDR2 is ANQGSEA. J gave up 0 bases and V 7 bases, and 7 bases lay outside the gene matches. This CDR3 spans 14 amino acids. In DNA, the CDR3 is TGCAGCGCCCGTGAGCGGGGGGCCTCCTACGAGCAGTACTTC. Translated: CSARERGASYEQYF.

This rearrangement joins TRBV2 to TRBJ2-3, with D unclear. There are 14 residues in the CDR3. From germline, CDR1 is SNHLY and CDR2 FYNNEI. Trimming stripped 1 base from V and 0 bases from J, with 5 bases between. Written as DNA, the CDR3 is TGTGCCAGCAGTGAAGGGATAAGCACAGATACGCAGTATTTT. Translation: CASSEGISTDTQYF.

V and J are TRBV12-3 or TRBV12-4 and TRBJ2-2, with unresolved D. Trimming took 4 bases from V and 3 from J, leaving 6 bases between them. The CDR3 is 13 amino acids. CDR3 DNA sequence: TGTGCCAGCAGTTCCGGATACACCGGGGAGCTGTTTTTT. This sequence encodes CASSSGYTGELFF.

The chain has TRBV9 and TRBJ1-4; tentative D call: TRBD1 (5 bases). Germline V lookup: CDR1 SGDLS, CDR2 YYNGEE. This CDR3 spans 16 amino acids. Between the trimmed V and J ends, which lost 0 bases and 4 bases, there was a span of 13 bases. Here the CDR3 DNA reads TGTGCCAGCAGCGTAGGGGTCACAGGCCTTAATGAAAAACTGTTTTTT. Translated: CASSVGVTGLNEKLFF.

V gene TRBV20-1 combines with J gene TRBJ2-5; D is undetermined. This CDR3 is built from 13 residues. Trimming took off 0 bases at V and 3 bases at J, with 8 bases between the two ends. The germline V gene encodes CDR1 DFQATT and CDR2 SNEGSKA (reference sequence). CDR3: CSAREGEKETQYF. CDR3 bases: TGCAGTGCTAGAGAGGGCGAAAAAGAGACCCAGTACTTC.

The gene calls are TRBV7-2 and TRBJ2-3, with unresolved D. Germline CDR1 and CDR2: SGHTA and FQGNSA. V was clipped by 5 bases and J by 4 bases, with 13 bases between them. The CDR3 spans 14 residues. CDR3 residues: CASSARTIPDTQYF. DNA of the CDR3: TGTGCCAGCAGCGCCCGGACCATTCCAGATACGCAGTATTTT.

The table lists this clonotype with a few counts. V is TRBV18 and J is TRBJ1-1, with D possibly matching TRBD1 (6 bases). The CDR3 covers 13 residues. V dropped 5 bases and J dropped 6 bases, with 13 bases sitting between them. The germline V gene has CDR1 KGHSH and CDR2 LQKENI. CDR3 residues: CASSGDRQAEAFF. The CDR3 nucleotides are TGTGCCAGCTCAGGGGACCGACAGGCTGAAGCTTTCTTT.

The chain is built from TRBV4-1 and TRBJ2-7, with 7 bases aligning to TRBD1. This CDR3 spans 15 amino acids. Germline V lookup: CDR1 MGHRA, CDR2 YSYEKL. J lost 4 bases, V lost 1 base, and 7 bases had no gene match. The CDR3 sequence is CASSQVSGQHYEQYF. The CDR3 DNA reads TGCGCCAGCAGCCAAGTATCGGGACAGCATTACGAGCAGTACTTC.

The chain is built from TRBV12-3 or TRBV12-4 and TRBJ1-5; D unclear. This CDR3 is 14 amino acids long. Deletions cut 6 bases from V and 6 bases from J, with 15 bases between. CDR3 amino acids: CASRDLGWGQPQHF. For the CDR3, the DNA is TGTGCCAGCAGAGACCTTGGGTGGGGTCAGCCCCAGCATTTT.

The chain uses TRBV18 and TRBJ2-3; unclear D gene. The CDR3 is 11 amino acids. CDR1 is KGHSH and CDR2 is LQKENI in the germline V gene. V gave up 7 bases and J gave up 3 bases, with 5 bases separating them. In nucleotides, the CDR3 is TGTGCCAGCTTAGTGACAGATACGCAGTATTTT. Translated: CASLVTDTQYF.

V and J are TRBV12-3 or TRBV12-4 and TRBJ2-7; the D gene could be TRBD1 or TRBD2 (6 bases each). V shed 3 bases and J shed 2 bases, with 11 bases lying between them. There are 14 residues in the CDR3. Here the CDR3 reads CASSFSEGAYEQYF. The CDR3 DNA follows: TGTGCCAGCAGTTTTTCGGAGGGGGCCTACGAGCAGTACTTC.

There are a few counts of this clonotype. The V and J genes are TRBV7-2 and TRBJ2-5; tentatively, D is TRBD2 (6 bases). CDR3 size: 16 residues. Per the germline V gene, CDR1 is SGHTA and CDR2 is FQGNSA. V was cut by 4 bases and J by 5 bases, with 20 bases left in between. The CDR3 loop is CASSSPTGSGGETQYF. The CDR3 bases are TGTGCCAGCAGCTCCCCGACGGGTAGCGGAGGGGAGACCCAGTACTTC.

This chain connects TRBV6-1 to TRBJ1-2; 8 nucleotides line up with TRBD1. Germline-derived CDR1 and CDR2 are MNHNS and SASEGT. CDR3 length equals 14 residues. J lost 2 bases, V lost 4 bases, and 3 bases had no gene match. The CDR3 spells CASSGPGGNYGYTF. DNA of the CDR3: TGTGCCAGCAGTGGACCAGGGGGCAACTATGGCTACACCTTC.

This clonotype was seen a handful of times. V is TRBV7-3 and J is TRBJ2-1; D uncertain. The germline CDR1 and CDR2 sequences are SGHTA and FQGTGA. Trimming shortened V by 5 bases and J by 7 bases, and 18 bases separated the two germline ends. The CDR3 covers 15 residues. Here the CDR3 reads CASSPNSGFVNEQFF. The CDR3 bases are TGTGCCAGCAGCCCCAATTCCGGGTTTGTAAATGAGCAGTTCTTC.

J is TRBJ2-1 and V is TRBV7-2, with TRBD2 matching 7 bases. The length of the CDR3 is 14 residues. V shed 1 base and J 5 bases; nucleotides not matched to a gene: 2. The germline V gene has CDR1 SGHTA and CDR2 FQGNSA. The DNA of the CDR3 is TGTGCCAGCAGCTTAGATGCGGGGGACAATGAGCAGTTCTTC. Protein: CASSLDAGDNEQFF.

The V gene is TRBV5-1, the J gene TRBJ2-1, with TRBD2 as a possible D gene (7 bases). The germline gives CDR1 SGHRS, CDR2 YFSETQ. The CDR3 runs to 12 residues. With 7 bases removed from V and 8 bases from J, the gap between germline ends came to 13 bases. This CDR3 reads CASGTGGHEQFF. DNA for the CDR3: TGCGCCAGCGGAACGGGGGGCCATGAGCAGTTCTTC.

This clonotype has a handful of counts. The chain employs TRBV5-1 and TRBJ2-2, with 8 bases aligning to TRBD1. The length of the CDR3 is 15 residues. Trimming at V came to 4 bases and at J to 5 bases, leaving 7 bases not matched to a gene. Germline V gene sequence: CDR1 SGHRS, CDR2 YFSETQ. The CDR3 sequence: CASSTGQAPTGELFF. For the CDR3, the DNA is TGCGCCAGCAGCACGGGACAGGCCCCAACCGGGGAGCTGTTTTTT.

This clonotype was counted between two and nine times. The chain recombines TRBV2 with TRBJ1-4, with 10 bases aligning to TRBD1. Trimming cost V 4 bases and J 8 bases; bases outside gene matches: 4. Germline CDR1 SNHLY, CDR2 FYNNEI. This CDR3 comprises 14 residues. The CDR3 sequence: CASSGQGAVEKLFF. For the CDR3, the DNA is TGTGCCAGCAGTGGACAGGGGGCTGTGGAAAAACTGTTTTTT.

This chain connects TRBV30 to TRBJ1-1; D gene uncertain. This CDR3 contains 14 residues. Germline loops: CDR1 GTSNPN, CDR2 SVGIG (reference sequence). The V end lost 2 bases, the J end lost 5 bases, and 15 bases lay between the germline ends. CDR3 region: CAWSPPIRLTEAFF. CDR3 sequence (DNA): TGTGCCTGGAGTCCGCCCATCCGACTGACTGAAGCTTTCTTT.

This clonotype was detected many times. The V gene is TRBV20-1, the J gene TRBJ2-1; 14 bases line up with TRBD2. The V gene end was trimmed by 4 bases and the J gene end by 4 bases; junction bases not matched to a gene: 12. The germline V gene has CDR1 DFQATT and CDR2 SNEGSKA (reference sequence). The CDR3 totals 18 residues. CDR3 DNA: TGCAGTGCTACCAAATCAGGGACTAGCGGGGGTTTATACAATGAGCAGTTCTTC. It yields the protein CSATKSGTSGGLYNEQFF.

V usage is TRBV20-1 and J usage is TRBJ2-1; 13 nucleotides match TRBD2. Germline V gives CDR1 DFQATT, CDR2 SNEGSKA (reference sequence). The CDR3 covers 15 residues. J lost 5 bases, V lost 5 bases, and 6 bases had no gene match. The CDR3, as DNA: TGCAGTGCTTCGACTAGCGGGGGGACCCACAATGAGCAGTTCTTC. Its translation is CSASTSGGTHNEQFF.

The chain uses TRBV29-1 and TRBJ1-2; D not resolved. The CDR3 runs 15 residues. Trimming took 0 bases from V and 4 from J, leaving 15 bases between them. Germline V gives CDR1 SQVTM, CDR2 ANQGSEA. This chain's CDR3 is CSVEDPRLSLYGYTF. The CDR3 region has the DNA TGCAGCGTTGAAGACCCCCGACTTTCCCTCTATGGCTACACCTTC.

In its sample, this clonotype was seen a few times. The DNA of the CDR3 is TGTGCCAGCAGCCCCAGGGCGTCTGGAAACACCATATATTTT. It specifies CASSPRASGNTIYF. The V call is TRBV7-2, the J call TRBJ1-3; TRBD1 is a possible D gene (5 bases). CDR1 SGHTA and CDR2 FQGNSA come from the germline V gene. Trimming cost V 5 bases and J 1 base, with 9 bases left between them. The CDR3 has 14 residues.

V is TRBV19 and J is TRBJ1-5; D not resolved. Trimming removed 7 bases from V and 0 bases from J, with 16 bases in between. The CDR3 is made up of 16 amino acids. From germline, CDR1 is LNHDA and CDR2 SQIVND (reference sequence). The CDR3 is CASTSDDANSNQPQHF. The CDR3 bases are TGTGCCAGTACGTCCGACGACGCTAATAGCAATCAGCCCCAGCATTTT.

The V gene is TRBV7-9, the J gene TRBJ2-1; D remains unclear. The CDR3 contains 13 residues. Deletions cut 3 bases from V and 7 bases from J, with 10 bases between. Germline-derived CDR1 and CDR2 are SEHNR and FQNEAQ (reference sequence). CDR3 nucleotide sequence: TGTGCCAGCAGCTTTGAAGAGAATAATGAGCAGTTCTTC. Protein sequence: CASSFEENNEQFF.